This entry lists 10 T cell receptor beta chains sequenced from one sample in a study of blood T cell repertoires in COVID-19. This table comes from immunoSEQ multiplex PCR, and its TCRdb copy is limited to in-frame clones, with some not included. The sample has some 73,000 clones, about 80% seen once. Material: peripheral blood. The origin of the receptors is a human donor in a cohort sampled during active COVID-19.

The V gene is TRBV7-3, the J gene TRBJ2-3; 9 bases agree with TRBD1. The V segment lost 6 bases and the J segment 3 bases; nucleotides outside the gene matches: 7. From germline, CDR1 is SGHTA and CDR2 FQGTGA. CDR3 size: 15 residues. The CDR3 region is CASRLGQGLTDTQYF. The CDR3 DNA reads as TGTGCCAGCAGACTAGGACAGGGGCTTACAGATACGCAGTATTTT.

CDR3 loop: CATSDSRRAGETQYF. The CDR3 DNA sequence: TGTGCCACCAGTGACTCCCGACGGGCGGGAGAGACCCAGTACTTC. The chain links TRBV24-1 to TRBJ2-5; TRBD2 might be the D (5 bases). Trimming left V 4 bases short and J 4 bases short, with 15 bases between. The germline CDR1 and CDR2 sequences are KGHDR and SFDVKD. CDR3 size: 15 residues.

The chain joins TRBV7-2 to TRBJ2-7; 7 nucleotides align to TRBD1. Trimming at V came to 1 base and at J to 4 bases, leaving 4 bases not matched to a gene. Germline V lookup: CDR1 SGHTA, CDR2 FQGNSA. This CDR3 region has 14 residues. The CDR3 DNA is TGTGCCAGCAGCTTAGGCAGGGGGTGGTACGAGCAGTACTTC. Amino acid sequence: CASSLGRGWYEQYF. Full variable domain (outside the CDR3, taken from reference TRBV7-2 and TRBJ2-7): GAGVSQSPSNKVTEKGKDVELRCDPISGHTALYWYRQSLGQGLEFLIYFQGNSAPDKSGLPSDRFSAERTGGSVSTLTIQRTQQEDSAVYLCASSLGRGWYEQYFGPGTRLTVT.

The chain carries TRBV19 and TRBJ1-1, with D maybe TRBD1 (5 bases). The length of the CDR3 is 12 residues. V was shortened by 3 bases and J by 11 bases, with 13 bases between the two germline ends. Germline loops: CDR1 LNHDA, CDR2 SQIVND (reference sequence). CDR3 bases: TGTGCCAGTAGTATCGGGGGGTTTAGGGCTTTCTTT. Translated: CASSIGGFRAFF.

The rearrangement links TRBV7-9 to TRBJ1-2, with D hard to call. The CDR3 has 16 residues. Germline loops: CDR1 SEHNR, CDR2 FQNEAQ (reference sequence). The V and J ends lost 3 bases and 4 bases respectively, with 18 bases between them. Here the CDR3 DNA reads TGTGCCAGCAGCTTTTCGGAGACTGCCAGATCCTATGGCTACACCTTC. Its translation: CASSFSETARSYGYTF.

The chain combines TRBV6-5 with TRBJ2-5; tentatively, D is TRBD1 or TRBD2 (7 bases each). Trimming shortened V by 4 bases and J by 6 bases, and 18 bases separated the two germline ends. Germline loops: CDR1 MNHEY, CDR2 SVGAGI. The CDR3 spans 15 residues. The CDR3 spells CASSSSGGTMKTQYF. The CDR3 region has the DNA TGTGCCAGCAGTTCCTCAGGGGGGACTATGAAGACCCAGTACTTC.

This clone is medium-sized by share. The genes are TRBV18 and TRBJ1-3, with D unclear. Germline CDR1 is KGHSH and CDR2 is LQKENI. The CDR3 spans 16 residues. The V end lost 2 bases, the J end lost 0 bases, and 11 bases lay between the germline ends. CDR3 amino acids: CASSPNDWPSGNTIYF. DNA of the CDR3: TGTGCCAGCTCACCAAATGACTGGCCCTCTGGAAACACCATATATTTT.

This rearrangement joins TRBV5-4 to TRBJ2-7; D is undetermined. Germline assignment: CDR1 SGHNT and CDR2 YYREEE (reference sequence). CDR3 length: 15 residues. Trimming removed 0 bases at V and 0 bases at J, with 10 bases between. CDR3: CASSLAAPSSYEQYF. For the CDR3, the DNA is TGTGCCAGCAGCTTGGCGGCTCCTAGCTCCTACGAGCAGTACTTC.

The chain carries TRBV6-5 and TRBJ1-1; 9 bases agree with TRBD1. The germline gives CDR1 MNHEY, CDR2 SVGAGI. With 6 bases clipped from V and 5 bases from J, the junction kept 7 bases outside the gene matches. CDR3 length: 14 residues. The CDR3 DNA reads TGTGCCAGCAGCTTTACAGGGGGCTGGACTGAAGCTTTCTTT. As protein: CASSFTGGWTEAFF.

The genes are TRBV7-2 and TRBJ1-2; D not certain. CDR3 length: 14 residues. CDR1 and CDR2 (germline): SGHTA, FQGNSA. The V and J ends lost 0 bases and 4 bases respectively, with 9 bases between them. CDR3 protein: CASSLANGFYGYTF. CDR3 bases: TGTGCCAGCAGCTTAGCGAACGGGTTCTATGGCTACACCTTC.